This TCR beta chain was sequenced for a study of T cell changes during pregnancy in multiple sclerosis (dated by TCRdb to the late 2010s). For context, the study as a whole: The study examined how the T cell repertoire changed over the course of pregnancy in women with multiple sclerosis.

Taken from cysteine to phenylalanine, the CDR3 has 14 residues. The entry retains the CDR3 DNA only, 42 bases that are in frame from base 1. The junction carries 11 bases between V and J, which are trimmed by 4 bases and 1 base respectively. The germline V gene provides CDR1 SGHRS and CDR2 YFSETQ. The method was the immunoSEQ multiplex PCR assay. TCRdb took this table from immuneACCESS and kept in-frame rearrangements with V and J called. Such tables lack part of the clones; where checked against another copy, unresolved V genes explain under half of the gap, and the rest is unexplained. In all, the sample holds some 60,000 clones, and around 91% of those were seen once. The ten top clones hold about 1.7% of the sample. As to this clone: This receptor's antigen is unknown. No much larger clonotype is one base removed from it; base qualities were not supplied.

The sample here was peripheral blood, taken after pregnancy. The rearrangement combines TRBV5-1 with TRBJ1-1; TRBD1 might be the D gene, on 6 matching bases. This clonotype was obtained from a female donor with multiple sclerosis, enrolled in a pregnancy study. The CDR3 in this case is CASSQGTANTEAFF. The DNA sequence follows: TGCGCCAGCAGCCAGGGGACGGCGAACACTGAAGCTTTCTTT.